This T cell receptor beta chain was retrieved from a study of pediatric ulcerative colitis. The study's findings and limits: Acute severe colitis showed lower rectal diversity from clonal expansions. A couple of rectal CDR3 clonotypes occurred in all ulcerative colitis patients. Blood-rectal clonal overlap within each person was significantly higher in ulcerative colitis patients than controls.

This clone was counted only a few times. Its cognate antigen is unknown. Sequencing was at survey level. Assay: immunoSEQ multiplex PCR; the TCRdb copy retains only in-frame clones and omits some. The sample lists approximately 60,000 clones; roughly nine tenths were seen once. V dropped 6 bases and J dropped 7; count of bases not matched to a gene: 3. Germline V gives CDR1 GTSNPN, CDR2 SVGIG (reference sequence). This CDR3 spans 12 amino acids. The sequence derives from a boy between 10 and 17 years old with severe ulcerative colitis. The chain employs TRBV30 and TRBJ2-2; 9 bases are a match to TRBD1. Input material: blood. The CDR3 sequence is CACGQGIGELFF. CDR3 bases: TGTGCCTGCGGACAGGGGATCGGGGAGCTGTTTTTT.